This TCR beta chain stems from a study of T cells generated in artificial thymic organoids. Study-wide points: Organoid-derived CD8 single positive T cells showed physiological TCR clonotype diversity.

The germline V gene encodes CDR1 SGHTA and CDR2 FQGNSA. This CDR3 contains 16 residues. Between the trimmed V and J ends, which lost 4 bases and 0 bases, there was a span of 15 bases. This clonotype is medium-sized by share. Its specificity is unknown. Reverse primers in the TRAC or TRBC constant regions drove separate semi-nested PCRs for TCRalpha and TCRbeta. RNA input for cDNA ranged from 3.5 to 500 ng. MiXCR was run by TCRdb on the 5' RACE reads, yielding one entry per CDR3 protein. This repertoire shows under 10,000 distinct CDR3 sequences, 20% to 30% found once; its top ten account for about 3%. Organoids aggregated human HSPCs with DLL1-transduced murine MS5 stromal cells. The seeding cells were CD34+CD3- hematopoietic stem and progenitor cells purified by FACS to remove T cells. Serum-free RB27 medium with FLT3L, IL-7 and ascorbic acid grew organoids. FACS isolated CD3+TCRαβ+CD8 single positive T cells before RNA extraction.

The sequence came from a human donor who gave cord blood stem cells for thymic organoid culture, a cardiac surgery patient who gave postnatal thymus, or a blood donor (not recorded which). The specimen sequenced was naive CD8+ T cells grown in artificial thymic organoids from cord blood stem and progenitor cells. Stated subset: CD3+TCRalphabeta+CD8SP T cells; for blood, CD45RO-CCR7+ naive CD8+ T cells. The chain has TRBV7-2 and TRBJ1-1; possibly TRBD1 for D (5 bases). CDR3 nucleotide sequence: TGTGCCAGCAGCTGGCAGGGCCCTATAATGAACACTGAAGCTTTCTTT. This encodes CASSWQGPIMNTEAFF.